This T cell receptor (beta chain) was sequenced in a study of T cells in Graves' hyperthyroidism and ophthalmopathy. Study-wide background: Peripheral blood was secured at the point of initial diagnosis, before any treatment. Findings of the study overall: Ophthalmopathy prediction by the model preceded onset by a median approximately 6.9 months.

The ends were cut back, 1 base at V and 2 bases at J, with 9 bases in the middle. The CDR3 totals 15 residues. The germline V gene has CDR1 SGHAT and CDR2 FQNNGV. Amplification of TCR beta CDR3 regions used RNA as the template. When the TCR CDR3 underwent first-round RT-PCR, the HTBI primer set was used. TCRdb reprocessed the multiplex PCR reads with MiXCR, giving one entry per CDR3 protein. The table has 300,000 or so distinct CDR3 sequences, 17% seen once. At least ten counts were recorded for this clonotype. Antigen specificity is unknown. The chain links TRBV11-2 to TRBJ2-1; D is undetermined. This TCR was recovered from a woman aged 55-69 years with Graves' ophthalmopathy. Material: blood. The CDR3 DNA reads as TGTGCCAGCAGCTTAGCTGGGGTTACCTACAATGAGCAGTTCTTC. This sequence encodes CASSLAGVTYNEQFF.